This T cell receptor (beta chain) was recovered during a study of response to subunit inactivated influenza vaccine. Study results and caveats: It was the authors' suggestion that each seasonal influenza vaccination recruits few new T cells.

This clonotype was seen many times. What it binds is unknown. Per the germline V gene, CDR1 is SQVTM and CDR2 is ANQGSEA. This CDR3 contains 13 residues. The V and J ends lost 1 base and 3 bases respectively, with 10 bases between them. TCRdb re-derived calls from the RT-PCR reads in MiXCR, one entry per CDR3 protein. The sample shows some 500,000 distinct CDR3 sequences, roughly 13% of them seen only once. This receptor was identified in a man in his fifties or sixties who received an inactivated influenza vaccine. The sequencing here drew on PBMCs from blood, taken roughly 46 days after vaccination. J is TRBJ2-7 and V is TRBV29-1; D possibly corresponds to TRBD2 (5 bases). CDR3 sequence: CSVEAEVDYEQYF. CDR3 nucleotide sequence: TGCAGCGTTGAAGCGGAGGTAGACTACGAGCAGTACTTC.